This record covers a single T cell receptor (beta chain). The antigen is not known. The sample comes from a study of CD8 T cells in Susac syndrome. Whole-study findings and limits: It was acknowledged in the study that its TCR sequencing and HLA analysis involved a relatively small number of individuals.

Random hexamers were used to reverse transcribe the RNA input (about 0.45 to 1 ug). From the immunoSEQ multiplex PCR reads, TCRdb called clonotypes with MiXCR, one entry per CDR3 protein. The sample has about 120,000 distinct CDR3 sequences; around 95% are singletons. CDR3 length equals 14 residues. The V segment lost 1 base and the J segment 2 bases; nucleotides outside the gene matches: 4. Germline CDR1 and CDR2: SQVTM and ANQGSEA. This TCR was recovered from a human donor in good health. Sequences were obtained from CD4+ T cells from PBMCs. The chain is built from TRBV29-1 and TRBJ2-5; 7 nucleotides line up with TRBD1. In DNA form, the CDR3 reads TGCAGCGTTGAAGGCCTCAGGGGGCAAGAGACCCAGTACTTC. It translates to CSVEGLRGQETQYF.